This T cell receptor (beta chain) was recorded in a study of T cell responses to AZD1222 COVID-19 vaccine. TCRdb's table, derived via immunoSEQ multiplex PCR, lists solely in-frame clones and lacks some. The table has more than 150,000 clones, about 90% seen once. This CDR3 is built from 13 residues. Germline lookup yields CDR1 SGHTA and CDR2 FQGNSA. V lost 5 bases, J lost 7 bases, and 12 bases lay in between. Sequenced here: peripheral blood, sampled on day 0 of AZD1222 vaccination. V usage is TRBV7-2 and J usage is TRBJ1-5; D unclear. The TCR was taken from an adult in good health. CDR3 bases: TGTGCCAGCAGCGTAGAATTAGAGCAGCCCCAGCATTTT. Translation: CASSVELEQPQHF. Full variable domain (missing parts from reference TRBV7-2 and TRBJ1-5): GAGVSQSPSNKVTEKGKDVELRCDPISGHTALYWYRQSLGQGLEFLIYFQGNSAPDKSGLPSDRFSAERTGGSVSTLTIQRTQQEDSAVYLCASSVELEQPQHFGDGTRLSIL.